This T cell receptor beta chain was sequenced during a study of cytomegalovirus exposure and HLA in healthy donors (dated by TCRdb to 2016 to 2017). As for the study more broadly: According to an earlier analysis of a few hundred of the donors, 150 million to 200 million T cells yielded some 120 million unique TCR beta sequences and around 300 Gb of sequence data. The number of donors typed differed by locus, with 629-630 for A, B, C, DRB1 and DQB1, 522 for DQA1, 606 for DPA1, and around 450 for DPB1. Both class I and class II loci were covered by HLA typing, at four-digit resolution. Along with the roughly 670-subject first cohort, a separate validation cohort of more than 90 different subjects was used. The study aimed to test whether cataloging public T cell receptors could reveal signatures of past pathogen exposure. An early release that covered some 630 HLA-typed donors contained 250 to 350 gigabases of sequencing data and some 87 million unique TCR sequences. Because of strong linkage in the cohort, roughly five DR-DQ haplotypes were treated as single units for association and clustering. Every discovery cohort repertoire had been produced on one sequencing platform. In a later analysis, previously published TCR beta repertoires from hundreds of donors were re-analyzed and high-resolution HLA genotyping was added so that TCR occurrence patterns could be studied. In an earlier analysis of a few hundred of the donors, high-throughput TCR beta sequencing was used to judge whether each TCR beta V gene segment behaved as functional or pseudogenic. A later genetic analysis used genome-wide SNP genotypes for about 55% of the 666 donors, treating that subset as a discovery cohort. Among some 410 genotyped donors of the cohort, an average of around 220,000 unique TCR beta nucleotide sequences was sequenced per donor, of which about 18% were non-productive. Using immunosequencing, the study profiled T cell repertoires from 500 to 800 subjects and related those repertoires to cytomegalovirus serostatus. Rather than using new phenotypic data, the later analysis identified candidate immune exposures from TCR beta sequences and from how often those sequences occurred across donors. The study combined high-throughput TCR immunosequencing, statistical association of individual TCRs with disease status, and machine learning to predict cytomegalovirus infection status. Donor age, sex, ethnicity and CMV serostatus were collected together with the repertoire data. Of the roughly 400 genotyped donors, less than 90% were placed in the genetic ancestry cluster associated with self-reported Caucasian donors.

Receptor amplification or capture employed the immunoSEQ multiplex PCR assay. A mixture of 60 forward primers for TCR Vbeta segments and 13 reverse primers for TCR Jbeta segments was used in the multiplex PCR. The CDR3 region of rearranged TCR beta genes was amplified from genomic DNA with a multiplex PCR assay. On the Illumina HiSeq System, the amplified TCR beta libraries were sequenced as 87-base-pair reads. From the authors' description of their analysis: A later analysis tallied approximately 87 million unique TCR beta chains across the 700 or so repertoires, and approximately 12 million of those chains were shared by two or more donors. Raw reads were error-corrected and collapsed into unique sequences by a nearest-neighbor algorithm in which closely related sequences were merged to remove PCR and sequencing errors. V, D and J gene segments were assigned by aligning CDR3 sequences to IMGT reference sequences. Each retained sequence needed at least a six-nucleotide match to both a V gene segment and a J gene segment. A rearrangement counted as productive if the CDR3 had no stop codons and remained in frame with V and J, and every other rearrangement counted as non-productive. CDR3 was defined according to IMGT convention as the region running from the second conserved V-encoded cysteine to the conserved J-encoded phenylalanine. The earlier analysis of 500 to 650 of the donors excluded any sequence lacking an unambiguous match to a single V gene segment. In an earlier analysis of more than 500 of the donors, a V segment was called functional when productive rearrangements were above 56.7%, and segregating when the standard deviation between donors exceeded 5%. To diagnose cytomegalovirus status from the catalog of TCR beta chain sequences, a statistical classification framework was built. A later analysis assigned V and J genes by comparing TCR nucleotide sequences with IMGT/GENE-DB human TR gene sequences. In a later analysis, CDR3 sequences and most-parsimonious VDJ recombination scenarios were assigned using the TCRdist pipeline. In a later analysis, each TCR beta chain was defined by its CDR3 amino acid sequence together with its V-gene family, and reads lacking a unique V-gene family were excluded. As a way to deal with suspected cross-contamination and a sequencing artifact, a later analysis dropped nearly 600 nucleotide sequences that were highly shared and had low generation probability. A later analysis calculated a clonal expansion index for each public chain from normalized within-repertoire ranks of inferred template counts. In a later analysis, generation probabilities were computed using a VDJ recombination model fitted to out-of-frame rearrangements, and the results were checked against IGoR. In a later analysis, hypergeometric tests were used to score TCR-TCR, TCR-HLA and TCR-CMV co-occurrence, with a repertoire-size bias correction applied to TCR pairs. To estimate false discovery rates, a later analysis permuted the HLA or CMV assignments 20 times. In a later analysis, co-occurring TCRs were grouped using DBSCAN, and TCRdist sequence similarity was added for clustering within HLA-allele-positive subsets. Repertoires with fewer than 30,000 or more than 120,000 public chains were left out of co-occurrence clustering, as were four to six repertoires with anomalous nucleotide sharing. TCRdb retrieved this table from immuneACCESS and kept in-frame rearrangements only. Not all clones are present; in checked studies, unresolved V genes account for under half, and no reason is known for the remainder. From that table come the V and J calls and clone size; the DNA was used to work out D and trimming. This sample is represented by 84,000 or so clones; approximately 80% of them were singletons. More than 3.5% of the sample rests with the top ten.

As regards this clone: The specificity of this receptor is unknown. It has no much larger one-base neighbor in the sample; base qualities were not kept.

The junction carries 13 bases between V and J, which are trimmed by 9 bases and 5 bases respectively. Including the terminal cysteine and phenylalanine, the CDR3 comprises 13 residues. The kept DNA is CDR3 alone, 39 bases in frame from the first base. CDR1 KGHSH and CDR2 LQKENI are derived from the germline V gene. In total, 600 or so healthy bone marrow donors made up the cohort. All cohort members were sampled while nominally healthy, although unrecorded immune exposures were likely present. The donor was CMV seronegative and belonged to the group of several hundred seronegative cohort members. A peripheral blood sample was collected from each donor, and TCR beta sequencing was performed on peripheral blood mononuclear cells. Genomic DNA extraction from the blood cell samples was performed with the Qiagen DNeasy Blood Extraction Kit. Overall study results and their limits: According to the authors, the approach could potentially be generalized to other disease states and immunological phenotypes. According to a later genetic analysis, donors in an Asian-associated ancestry cluster had fewer N-insertions in productive TCRs than the approximately 650-donor mean. In an earlier analysis of 587 of the donors, most TCR beta V segments were observed in productive rearrangements about 90% or about 30% of the time, broadly matching IMGT annotations. Because counts were too low, around 18 rarely observed V segments, including chromosome 9 orphons, were left out of the earlier analysis of a few hundred of the donors. A later analysis found that HLA-associated TCR beta chains were more clonally expanded and had lower generation probabilities than equally common non-associated chains. At a false discovery rate of 0.05, a later analysis linked 16,951 TCR beta sequences to specific HLA alleles. According to a later analysis, parvovirus B19, influenza, CMV and Epstein-Barr virus appeared linked to several top co-occurrence clusters. Across donors, most TCR sequences were observed very rarely, whereas some public TCRs were present in many individuals. A later genetic analysis associated a missense DCLRE1C variant with V-gene and J-gene trimming of TCR beta chains, and an independent cohort replicated the association. Correlated functional status among segregating V segments might reflect linkage disequilibrium, but an unknown experimental factor could not be ruled out. The classifier was reported to diagnose cytomegalovirus status with high specificity and sensitivity in both the original and validation cohorts. In a later analysis, the rate of TCR association differed among HLA loci, with DRB1 alleles having the most associated TCRs and HLA-C alleles having the fewest. Three of the identified cytomegalovirus-associated TCR beta chains were confirmed in vitro to be specific for cytomegalovirus antigens. A further reported finding was that TCR beta sequences accurately predicted the HLA-A and HLA-B alleles for most subjects in the first cohort. Only TCR beta chains were sequenced in this cohort, and the absence of alpha or paired-chain data limited detectable features. HLA typing was unavailable for some donors at each locus, so association tests used only the typed subset. In a later analysis, most CMV-associated TCR beta chains were found to appear HLA-restricted, with HLA associations seemingly driven largely by CMV exposure. The presence/absence analyses assumed that sequencing depth was roughly uniform across donors, and that assumption may not be true. A total of about 150 TCR beta chains were listed by the study as associated with cytomegalovirus. Some IMGT-functional V segments, including TRBV6-2 and TRBV6-3, could not be told apart with the 87-base-pair reads, so those segments were excluded. Strong co-occurrence of HLA alleles, especially DR and DQ, made assigning TCR associations to individual alleles difficult. For the cohort, immune exposure information was limited to CMV serostatus. The sequencing pipeline was judged likely to have produced a cluster of highly shared sequence variants as a technical artifact.

The sequence was obtained from a man aged 25-40 years in good health and CMV-seronegative. The specimen sequenced was PBMCs. The chain is encoded by TRBV18 joined to TRBJ2-2, with a tentative D gene TRBD2 over 6 matching bases. CDR3 reads: CASSGVVTGELFF. The nucleotide sequence reads TGTGCCAGTTCGGGAGTAGTTACCGGGGAGCTGTTTTTT.